The 17 T cell receptor beta chains in this list originate from one sample, sequenced in a study of T-cell memory formation after mild COVID-19. One entry per CDR3 protein results from TCRdb running MiXCR on the 5' RACE reads. The table has fewer than 35,000 distinct CDR3 sequences, 15% to 20% seen once; the top ten hold over 1.1%. The specimen was PBMCs or a T cell subset sorted from them (not recorded which). Every receptor here comes from an adult who had mild COVID-19 (a few samples of this study predate the infection). Cell type and time point are not known.

This clonotype was counted many times. The chain carries TRBV5-5 and TRBJ1-5, with D maybe TRBD1 (6 bases). V lost 5 bases, J lost 2 bases, and 14 bases lay in between. Germline CDR1 reads SGHKS; CDR2 reads YYEKEE (reference sequence). CDR3 length: 15 amino acids. CDR3 nucleotide sequence: TGTGCCAGCAGGCGGGACATCGGGCGCAATCAGCCCCAGCATTTT. Amino acids: CASRRDIGRNQPQHF.

In this sample, this clonotype turned up many times. CDR3 sequence (DNA): TGTGCCAGCAGCTTAGCTAGCGGGAAAGATACGCAGTATTTT. This translates into CASSLASGKDTQYF. The chain couples TRBV7-2 to TRBJ2-3, with TRBD2 matching over 8 bases. Germline lookup yields CDR1 SGHTA and CDR2 FQGNSA. This CDR3 is built from 14 residues. Trimming took 0 bases from V and 5 from J; bases not matched to a gene: 1.

The table lists this clonotype with many counts. This chain connects TRBV7-2 to TRBJ2-3; D not resolved. This CDR3 region has 14 residues. CDR1 and CDR2 (germline): SGHTA, FQGNSA. Trimming pared 1 base from V and 2 bases from J, leaving 7 bases between. CDR3 bases: TGTGCCAGCAGCTTAGGGGGTGACACAGATACGCAGTATTTT. Translating gives CASSLGGDTDTQYF.

This clonotype came up many times. The chain recombines TRBV7-6 with TRBJ1-1; D is unresolved. Germline lookup yields CDR1 SGHVS and CDR2 FNYEAQ. Trimming shortened V by 1 base and J by 3 bases, and 6 bases separated the two germline ends. CDR3 length: 13 amino acids. CDR3 loop: CASSLVRDTEAFF. Written as DNA, the CDR3 is TGTGCCAGCAGCTTAGTGAGAGACACTGAAGCTTTCTTT.

This clonotype was counted at least ten times. The chain recombines TRBV12-3 or TRBV12-4 with TRBJ1-1, with 7 bases fitting TRBD1. V lost 6 bases and J lost 3; bases outside the gene matches: 13. The CDR3 is 16 residues long. CDR3 in amino acids: CASSPGQVRGDTEAFF. The CDR3 nucleotides read TGTGCCAGCAGCCCCGGACAGGTACGTGGGGACACTGAAGCTTTCTTT.

This clonotype was detected only a few times. The rearrangement links TRBV3-1 to TRBJ2-5; D is ambiguous. V shed 1 base and J shed 5 bases, with 14 bases lying between them. Germline V gene lookup returns CDR1 LGHDT and CDR2 YNNKEL (reference sequence). The CDR3 consists of 15 residues. CDR3 sequence reads: CASSQGPGSDETQYF. As DNA, the CDR3 is TGTGCCAGCAGCCAAGGTCCAGGATCCGATGAGACCCAGTACTTC.

This clonotype was counted a few times. V and J are TRBV5-1 and TRBJ1-2; maybe TRBD1 (5 bases). V gave up 6 bases and J gave up 5 bases, with 17 bases separating them. The CDR3 sequence is 14 residues long. Germline loops: CDR1 SGHRS, CDR2 YFSETQ. In DNA, the CDR3 is TGCGCCAGCACCCGGGACGGCAGGGATTATGGCTACACCTTC. Residues: CASTRDGRDYGYTF.

This clonotype was counted ten times or more. In DNA, the CDR3 is TGTGCCAGCAGCCCAGCCTCGGTGGCAGGGGGTTTGCACGAGCAGTACTTC. Encoded protein: CASSPASVAGGLHEQYF. This sequence joins TRBV7-8 and TRBJ2-7, with TRBD1 identical over 7 bases. The ends lost 5 bases at V and 5 bases at J; junction bases unmatched: 18. CDR3 length: 17 amino acids. CDR1 is SGHVS and CDR2 is FQNEAQ in the germline V gene.

The chain has TRBV7-2 and TRBJ2-2; TRBD2 matches at 7 bases. V lost 1 base to trimming and J lost 4 bases; unmatched junction nucleotides: 6. This CDR3 is built from 16 residues. CDR1 and CDR2 from the germline V gene are SGHTA and FQGNSA. Written as DNA, the CDR3 is TGTGCCAGCAGCTTAGTCGGACTAGGCTTCACCGGGGAGCTGTTTTTT. Amino acids: CASSLVGLGFTGELFF.

In this sample, this clonotype turned up many times. The chain joins TRBV5-1 to TRBJ2-1; 7 bases line up with TRBD2. The V gene's germline CDR1 is SGHRS and CDR2 YFSETQ. J gave up 2 bases and V 7 bases, and 6 bases lay outside the gene matches. This CDR3 is 14 amino acids long. The CDR3 protein is CASEASGAYNEQFF. The CDR3 DNA follows: TGCGCCAGCGAGGCAAGCGGGGCCTACAATGAGCAGTTCTTC. Drawing the rest from reference TRBV5-1 and TRBJ2-1, the complete variable domain is KAGVTQTPRYLIKTRGQQVTLSCSPISGHRSVSWYQQTPGQGLQFLFEYFSETQRNKGNFPGRFSGRQFSNSRSEMNVSTLELGDSALYLCASEASGAYNEQFFGPGTRLTVL.

J is TRBJ2-7 and V is TRBV5-1; 12 bases agree with TRBD1. The ends lost 6 bases at V and 2 bases at J; junction bases unmatched: 3. CDR3 size: 14 residues. CDR1 is SGHRS, CDR2 YFSETQ, per germline. The CDR3 region is CASTGTGGAYEQYF. The CDR3 DNA is TGCGCCAGCACGGGGACAGGGGGCGCCTACGAGCAGTACTTC. The full variable domain, completed using reference TRBV5-1 and TRBJ2-7, is KAGVTQTPRYLIKTRGQQVTLSCSPISGHRSVSWYQQTPGQGLQFLFEYFSETQRNKGNFPGRFSGRQFSNSRSEMNVSTLELGDSALYLCASTGTGGAYEQYFGPGTRLTVT.

This clonotype has ten or more counts. The genes are TRBV7-9 and TRBJ2-1; the D is unclear. The CDR3 loop spans 15 amino acids. V was pared by 5 bases and J by 4 bases, with 15 bases between. CDR1 and CDR2 from the germline V gene are SEHNR and FQNEAQ (reference sequence). CDR3 DNA: TGTGCCAGCAGCCCCATCGGCGTGAGATACAATGAGCAGTTCTTC. Amino acids: CASSPIGVRYNEQFF.

This clonotype was detected many times. This chain connects TRBV5-1 to TRBJ1-4; D is perhaps TRBD1 (5 bases). CDR3 size: 17 residues. V was pared by 2 bases and J by 5 bases, with 19 bases between. In germline, CDR1 is SGHRS, CDR2 YFSETQ. Written as DNA, the CDR3 is TGCGCCAGCAGCTTAAGAGCCCAGGGAGCTTTCAATGAAAAACTGTTTTTT. Residues: CASSLRAQGAFNEKLFF. The full variable domain, rest sourced from reference TRBV5-1 and TRBJ1-4, is KAGVTQTPRYLIKTRGQQVTLSCSPISGHRSVSWYQQTPGQGLQFLFEYFSETQRNKGNFPGRFSGRQFSNSRSEMNVSTLELGDSALYLCASSLRAQGAFNEKLFFGSGTQLSVL.

The chain is built from TRBV20-1 and TRBJ1-1; D call uncertain. In germline, CDR1 is DFQATT, CDR2 SNEGSKA (reference sequence). Trimming removed 6 bases at V and 0 bases at J, with 11 bases between. This CDR3 is built from 13 residues. This CDR3 reads CSALGLMNTEAFF. The DNA of the CDR3 is TGCAGTGCCCTAGGGCTGATGAACACTGAAGCTTTCTTT.

This clonotype was seen at least ten times. The chain recombines TRBV23-1 with TRBJ2-4, with TRBD2 matching 7 bases. TRBV23-1 is an ORF; its function is uncertain. V trimming: 4 bases; J trimming: 8 bases; junction bases outside the gene matches: 11. The CDR3 length is 15 residues. The CDR3 DNA reads TGCGCCAGCAGTCCCGCGACTAGCCTCTGGGACATTCAGTACTTC. As protein: CASSPATSLWDIQYF.

A few counts support this clonotype. The chain uses TRBV11-2 and TRBJ2-1; the D gene could be TRBD1 or TRBD2 (6 bases each). V lost 2 bases and J 9 bases, leaving 29 bases between the germline ends. This CDR3 has 19 amino acids. CDR1 is SGHAT, CDR2 FQNNGV, per germline. DNA for the CDR3: TGTGCCAGCAGCTTATTCACGCCCCGTCCGGGAGAGGGGGGTGGTGAGCAGTTCTTC. Translation gives CASSLFTPRPGEGGGEQFF.

A few counts support this clonotype. The V call is TRBV30, the J call TRBJ1-1, with D perhaps TRBD1 (5 bases). Germline V gives CDR1 GTSNPN, CDR2 SVGIG (reference sequence). The CDR3 runs 15 residues. V dropped 2 bases and J dropped 3 bases, with 16 bases sitting between them. CDR3 in DNA: TGTGCCTGGAGTCGACGAACAGGTGGGGACACTGAAGCTTTCTTT. Protein product: CAWSRRTGGDTEAFF.